One and the same sample provided the 30 T cell receptor beta chains below, sequenced in a study of control samples from healthy donors and cancer patients. Sequencing used immunoSEQ multiplex PCR; TCRdb keeps in-frame clones, though not all of them. Among 350,000 to 450,000 clones listed, around 90% were seen once. Material: PBMCs. Receptor source: a man in his forties with head and neck cancer.

The chain employs TRBV5-1 and TRBJ2-7; D is unresolved. Germline V gene data show CDR1 as SGHRS and CDR2 as YFSETQ. V lost 0 bases, J lost 6 bases, and 10 bases lay in between. This CDR3 has 13 amino acids. CDR3 region: CASSLAVATEQYF. The CDR3 bases are TGCGCCAGCAGCTTGGCGGTCGCCACCGAGCAGTACTTC.

The rearrangement uses TRBV11-3 and TRBJ2-3; 7 bases are a match to TRBD2. The V gene end was trimmed by 4 bases and the J gene end by 2 bases; junction bases not matched to a gene: 3. The germline V gene encodes CDR1 SGHNT and CDR2 YENEEA. CDR3 length: 14 residues. CDR3 DNA sequence: TGTGCCAGCAGCTCGGGGGGACCCACAGATACGCAGTATTTT. Translating gives CASSSGGPTDTQYF.

The V call is TRBV11-2, the J call TRBJ1-4; TRBD1 matches 10 bases. This CDR3 is built from 16 residues. Losses at the gene ends were 1 base for V and 6 bases for J; bases not matched to a gene: 5. The germline CDR1 and CDR2 sequences are SGHAT and FQNNGV. The CDR3 reads CASSLGPGQGYEKLFF. CDR3 in DNA: TGTGCCAGCAGCTTAGGCCCGGGACAGGGGTATGAAAAACTGTTTTTT.

The gene calls are TRBV9 and TRBJ1-4, with 8 bases matching TRBD1. Trimming at V came to 3 bases and at J to 7 bases, leaving 5 bases not matched to a gene. The CDR3 runs to 14 residues. CDR1 SGDLS and CDR2 YYNGEE come from the germline V gene. CDR3 nucleotide sequence: TGTGCCAGCAGCGCTTCAGGGGGCCTTGAAAAACTGTTTTTT. Amino acids: CASSASGGLEKLFF.

The chain uses TRBV7-3 and TRBJ2-1; D is possibly TRBD1 or TRBD2 (5 bases each). Germline V gene sequence: CDR1 SGHTA, CDR2 FQGTGA. The CDR3 consists of 16 residues. Trimming removed 5 bases at V and 4 bases at J, with 18 bases between. In DNA, the CDR3 is TGTGCCAGCAGCGTACCCTACCGGGACGAGTACAATGAGCAGTTCTTC. This sequence encodes CASSVPYRDEYNEQFF.

The chain links TRBV19 to TRBJ2-3; unclear D gene. The CDR3 runs 15 residues. V lost 3 bases to trimming and J lost 2 bases, with 12 bases between them. In germline, CDR1 is LNHDA, CDR2 SQIVND (reference sequence). For the CDR3, the DNA is TGTGCCAGTAGTATTGACTCCGTCTACACAGATACGCAGTATTTT. It encodes CASSIDSVYTDTQYF.

The V gene is TRBV19, the J gene TRBJ1-5; tentatively, D is TRBD1 (6 bases). The CDR3 extends over 14 amino acids. The V end was cut by 3 bases, the J end by 5 bases, with 11 bases between. Per germline, CDR1 LNHDA and CDR2 SQIVND (reference sequence). The CDR3 is CASSIWGQDQPQHF. The DNA of the CDR3 is TGTGCCAGTAGTATTTGGGGGCAGGATCAGCCCCAGCATTTT.

This clone was seen a handful of times. The J gene is TRBJ1-5, the V gene TRBV13, with TRBD1 matching over 10 bases. The V gene end was trimmed by 3 bases and the J gene end by 7 bases; junction bases not matched to a gene: 3. The length of the CDR3 is 14 residues. Germline V gene data show CDR1 as PRHDT and CDR2 as FYEKMQ (reference sequence). CDR3 sequence (DNA): TGTGCCAGCAGCTTGGGGACAGGGGACCAGCCCCAGCATTTT. It specifies CASSLGTGDQPQHF.

The CDR3 DNA sequence: TGTGCCAGCAGTTTCCGGGAGGGGATTTCGGCCGGGGAGCTGTTTTTT. Translated, it gives CASSFREGISAGELFF. The chain uses TRBV28 and TRBJ2-2, with 8 bases that match TRBD2. Germline CDR1 reads MDHEN; CDR2 reads SYDVKM. The V and J ends lost 3 bases and 6 bases, in that order; junction bases with no gene match: 9. The CDR3 extends over 16 amino acids.

The chain links TRBV19 to TRBJ1-1; perhaps TRBD1 as D (5 bases). The CDR3 loop spans 12 amino acids. V lost 10 bases to trimming and J lost 3 bases, with 12 bases between them. The germline CDR1 and CDR2 sequences are LNHDA and SQIVND (reference sequence). The CDR3 region is CATRVVDTEAFF. The CDR3 DNA sequence: TGTGCCACCAGGGTGGTGGACACTGAAGCTTTCTTT. Supplemented by reference TRBV19 and TRBJ1-1, the full variable domain reads DGGITQSPKYLFRKEGQNVTLSCEQNLNHDAMYWYRQDPGQGLRLIYYSQIVNDFQKGDIAEGYSVSREKKESFPLTVTSAQKNPTAFYLCATRVVDTEAFFGQGTRLTVV.

The rearrangement links TRBV27 to TRBJ2-3; 8 nucleotides match TRBD1. The V gene's germline CDR1 is MNHEY and CDR2 SMNVEV (reference sequence). The J segment lost 11 bases and the V segment lost 6 bases, leaving 10 bases of the junction unmatched. CDR3 length: 13 amino acids. The CDR3 loop is CASSPPDRDGQYF. In DNA, the CDR3 is TGTGCCAGCAGCCCCCCGGACAGGGACGGGCAGTATTTT.

V usage is TRBV5-1 and J usage is TRBJ2-1, with D perhaps TRBD1 or TRBD2 (6 bases each). V dropped 0 bases and J dropped 3 bases, with 16 bases sitting between them. Germline CDR1 and CDR2: SGHRS and YFSETQ. CDR3 length equals 17 residues. The CDR3 loop reads CASSLAEGGPLYNEQFF. The CDR3 DNA reads TGCGCCAGCAGCTTGGCCGAGGGGGGCCCCCTCTACAATGAGCAGTTCTTC.

The chain recombines TRBV5-4 with TRBJ1-2; weak D call: TRBD1 (6 bases). CDR1 and CDR2 (germline): SGHNT, YYREEE (reference sequence). The CDR3 sequence is 13 residues long. Trimming stripped 1 base from V and 8 bases from J, with 12 bases between. This chain's CDR3 is CASSLRGAWGYTF. In DNA, the CDR3 is TGTGCCAGCAGCTTGAGGGGGGCCTGGGGCTACACCTTC.

V is TRBV7-3 and J is TRBJ2-3, with D hard to call. CDR3 size: 15 residues. The germline CDR1 and CDR2 sequences are SGHTA and FQGTGA. Trimming stripped 2 bases from V and 0 bases from J, with 9 bases between. The CDR3 DNA reads as TGTGCCAGCAGCTTATTTCCCACCAGCACAGATACGCAGTATTTT. The encoded protein is CASSLFPTSTDTQYF.

CDR3 amino acids: CASSDLGSGNYGYTF. DNA of the CDR3: TGTGCCAGCAGTGACCTCGGTAGCGGAAACTATGGCTACACCTTC. The chain has TRBV25-1 and TRBJ1-2; D is undetermined. The CDR3 runs to 15 residues. V lost 3 bases to trimming and J lost 2 bases, with 13 bases between them. Germline CDR1 and CDR2: MGHDK and SYGVNS.

This clone appeared a single time. V usage is TRBV12-3 or TRBV12-4 and J usage is TRBJ1-2; D gene unclear. This CDR3 has 13 residues. V was trimmed by 1 base and J by 2 bases, leaving 5 bases between them. Here the CDR3 reads CASSLVTNYGYTF. In DNA form, the CDR3 reads TGTGCCAGCAGTTTAGTGACCAACTATGGCTACACCTTC.

The V call is TRBV28, the J call TRBJ2-7, with 8 nucleotides matching TRBD1. J lost 3 bases, V lost 3 bases, and 7 bases had no gene match. Germline CDR1 is MDHEN and CDR2 is SYDVKM. The CDR3 sequence is 15 residues long. CDR3 nucleotides: TGTGCCAGCAGTTTTCCACAGGGGGGCGTCTACGAGCAGTACTTC. It is translated as CASSFPQGGVYEQYF.

The genes are TRBV11-3 and TRBJ2-3, with D tentatively TRBD2 (5 bases). V was cut by 5 bases and J by 1 base, with 10 bases left in between. The CDR3 spans 14 residues. Germline CDR1 is SGHNT and CDR2 is YENEEA. The CDR3 DNA sequence: TGTGCCAGCAGCGGGAGACTGGGCACAGATACGCAGTATTTT. As protein: CASSGRLGTDTQYF.

The chain joins TRBV10-3 to TRBJ2-1; TRBD1 is a possible D gene (6 bases). The V end lost 7 bases, the J end lost 2 bases, and 12 bases lay between the germline ends. Germline V CDR1 and CDR2: ENHRY, SYGVKD. CDR3 length: 14 amino acids. Written as DNA, the CDR3 is TGTGCCATCACGCAGGGGTACCCCTACAATGAGCAGTTCTTC. It translates to CAITQGYPYNEQFF.

V gene TRBV5-1 combines with J gene TRBJ1-2; D possibly corresponds to TRBD1 (6 bases). Germline CDR1 is SGHRS and CDR2 is YFSETQ. V lost 7 bases to trimming and J lost 4 bases, with 26 bases between them. The CDR3 runs 17 residues. CDR3 in DNA: TGCGCCAGCGGGGGCGGGGATCCAGGACTAACAGGCTATGGCTACACCTTC. Translating it yields CASGGGDPGLTGYGYTF.

This chain links TRBV11-2 with TRBJ2-1; D unresolved. The CDR3 has 14 amino acids. CDR1 is SGHAT and CDR2 is FQNNGV in the germline V gene. Trimming left V 0 bases short and J 4 bases short, with 7 bases between. The CDR3 loop is CASSLDFPYNEQFF. CDR3 DNA: TGTGCCAGCAGCTTAGACTTCCCGTACAATGAGCAGTTCTTC.

V gene TRBV18 combines with J gene TRBJ2-3; D call uncertain. The V gene lost 0 bases and the J gene lost 1 base, with 5 bases spanning the gap. Germline-derived CDR1 and CDR2 are KGHSH and LQKENI. The CDR3 spans 14 residues. The CDR3 loop reads CASSPPTRTDTQYF. CDR3 sequence (DNA): TGTGCCAGCTCACCACCCACCCGCACAGATACGCAGTATTTT.

The genes are TRBV11-3 and TRBJ2-3, with 13 nucleotides matching TRBD2. This CDR3 has 18 residues. CDR1 and CDR2 from the germline V gene are SGHNT and YENEEA. V lost 1 base to trimming and J lost 3 bases; unmatched junction nucleotides: 7. CDR3 residues: CASSLGLLGLAGTDTQYF. CDR3 nucleotide sequence: TGTGCCAGCAGCTTAGGTCTCTTGGGACTAGCGGGGACAGATACGCAGTATTTT.

The chain employs TRBV12-3 or TRBV12-4 and TRBJ1-5; D might be TRBD1 (6 bases). Trimming left V 7 bases short and J 8 bases short, with 15 bases between. The CDR3 totals 13 residues. CDR3 in DNA: TGTGCCAGCACCTTGGGGGGGCCTAAGCCCCAGCATTTT. This gives the protein CASTLGGPKPQHF.

This chain links TRBV2 with TRBJ2-2; D is undetermined. Trimming cost V 2 bases and J 6 bases, with 7 bases left between them. The CDR3 length is 13 residues. The germline gives CDR1 SNHLY, CDR2 FYNNEI. The CDR3 is CASSEMGSGELFF. The CDR3 DNA follows: TGTGCCAGCAGTGAAATGGGGTCCGGGGAGCTGTTTTTT.

This clone was counted between two and nine times. V is TRBV7-9 and J is TRBJ1-1; the D gene is possibly TRBD1 (6 bases). V gave up 3 bases and J gave up 1 base, with 12 bases separating them. Germline CDR1 and CDR2: SEHNR and FQNEAQ (reference sequence). The CDR3 is made up of 15 amino acids. Here the CDR3 DNA reads TGTGCCAGCAGCTTCGGGCAGGGGTCGAACACTGAAGCTTTCTTT. Translation gives CASSFGQGSNTEAFF.

This clone is a singleton in its sample. The chain combines TRBV4-1 with TRBJ2-3, with 8 bases identical to TRBD1. This CDR3 has 17 amino acids. Trimming at V came to 3 bases and at J to 5 bases, leaving 13 bases not matched to a gene. Germline-derived CDR1 and CDR2 are MGHRA and YSYEKL. CDR3 protein: CASSHEEAGGIVDTQYF. Written as DNA, the CDR3 is TGCGCCAGCAGCCATGAAGAGGCAGGGGGCATTGTAGATACGCAGTATTTT.

The chain carries TRBV18 and TRBJ1-4; D not certain. V was cut by 2 bases and J by 8 bases, with 21 bases left in between. The CDR3 has 17 amino acids. The germline V gene has CDR1 KGHSH and CDR2 LQKENI. In DNA form, the CDR3 reads TGTGCCAGCTCACCATTCACCACGTCCCAGCGAGGGGAAAAACTGTTTTTT. As protein: CASSPFTTSQRGEKLFF.

V gene TRBV5-1 combines with J gene TRBJ2-7; D gene ambiguous. The CDR3 has 12 residues. Germline values: CDR1 SGHRS, CDR2 YFSETQ. Trimming took off 9 bases at V and 0 bases at J, with 10 bases between the two ends. The CDR3 sequence is CATKDDSYEQYF. CDR3 coding DNA: TGCGCCACAAAAGACGACTCCTACGAGCAGTACTTC.

The chain carries TRBV5-1 and TRBJ2-7, with D possibly TRBD1 on 6 matching bases. The ends were cut back, 4 bases at V and 6 bases at J, with 11 bases in the middle. The germline V gene has CDR1 SGHRS and CDR2 YFSETQ. The CDR3 extends over 12 amino acids. CDR3 protein: CASSPGTSEQYF. The CDR3 coding sequence is TGCGCCAGCAGCCCAGGGACAAGCGAGCAGTACTTC.